This T cell receptor beta chain was captured by sequencing in a study of T cell responses to AZD1222 COVID-19 vaccine. Whole-study results and caveats: Targeting of unmutated variant regions was reportedly seen in nearly half of spike-specific TCRs. Repertoire sampling occurred only after the peak T cell response.

As concerns this clone: Its antigen is still unknown.

TCRdb's table, derived via immunoSEQ multiplex PCR, lists solely in-frame clones and lacks some. The table includes about 140,000 clones, over 90% detected once. This CDR3 is 11 amino acids long. Trimming cost V 6 bases and J 7 bases, with 9 bases left between them. The germline CDR1 and CDR2 sequences are MDHEN and SYDVKM. Second doses were pooled across both intervals (about 4 or about 12 weeks). The sample here was peripheral blood, taken 28 days after the second AZD1222 dose. This TCR came from an adult who received the AZD1222 COVID-19 vaccine. The genes are TRBV28 and TRBJ1-1; no definite D call. The CDR3 DNA sequence: TGTGCCAGCAGAACGGTGGTTGAAGCTTTCTTT. Protein sequence: CASRTVVEAFF.